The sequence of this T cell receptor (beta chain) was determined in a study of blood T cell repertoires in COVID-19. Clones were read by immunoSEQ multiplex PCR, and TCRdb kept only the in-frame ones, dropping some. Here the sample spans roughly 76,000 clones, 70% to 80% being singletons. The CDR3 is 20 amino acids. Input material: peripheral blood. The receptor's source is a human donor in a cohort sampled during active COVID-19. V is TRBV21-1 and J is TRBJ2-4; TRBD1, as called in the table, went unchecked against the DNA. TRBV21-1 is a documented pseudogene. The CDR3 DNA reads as TGTGCCAGCAGCTTTCCGCCGGGACAGGGGAGTAGGAAGGACAAAAACATTCAGTACTTC. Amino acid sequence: CASSFPPGQGSRKDKNIQYF.